This T cell receptor (beta chain) was captured in a study of cytomegalovirus exposure and HLA in healthy donors. The study, taken as a whole, reports: Researchers had no immune exposure information except CMV serostatus available. Clonal expansion, a later analysis showed, was greater in HLA-associated TCR beta chains than in equally common others. Previously analyzed data showed that most TCR beta V segments were productive at a frequency of about 87% or about 30%. For cytomegalovirus status, the classifier reportedly gave diagnoses with high specificity and sensitivity.

Amplification used 60 Vbeta primers and 13 Jbeta primers. The protocol was immunoSEQ multiplex PCR, while the TCRdb copy is restricted to in-frame clones and leaves out a portion. The table shows more than 100,000 clones, with around 84% occurring only once. The germline gives CDR1 SGHTA, CDR2 FQGNSA. The CDR3 runs 16 residues. With V trimmed by 5 bases and J by 3 bases, 8 bases remained unmatched. The table lists this clone with a few counts. Its antigen is unidentified. Sequenced: PBMCs. This receptor was identified in a woman under 40 in good health and CMV-seropositive. The chain has TRBV7-2 and TRBJ2-2; TRBD2 agrees at 8 bases. The chain's CDR3 is CASSPRTSRYTGELFF. For the CDR3, the DNA is TGTGCCAGCAGCCCCAGGACTAGCCGGTACACCGGGGAGCTGTTTTTT. Full variable domain (remainder filled in from reference TRBV7-2 and TRBJ2-2): GAGVSQSPSNKVTEKGKDVELRCDPISGHTALYWYRQSLGQGLEFLIYFQGNSAPDKSGLPSDRFSAERTGGSVSTLTIQRTQQEDSAVYLCASSPRTSRYTGELFFGEGSRLTVL.